Listed below are T cell receptor beta chains from one sample, sequenced in a study of shared clonotypes between healthy human individuals. The table came from immunoSEQ multiplex PCR; TCRdb's copy has only in-frame clones and leaves some out. The profile shows 2 million to 2.5 million clones, over 85% of them singletons. Sequenced input: naive CD4+ T cells from PBMCs. The source is a man aged 18 to 30 in good health. Some clones in this sample may be carry-over from other donors' samples. The CDR3 runs from the conserved cysteine through the conserved F or W. The D gene is left open where the match is weak. Where a row states a size, it is once, few, many or the class of an expanded clone; other rows omit it.

V	size	D	J	DNA	CDR3
TRBV5-6	once	TRBD2	TRBJ2-3	TGTGCCAGCAGCCCCCTAGGGAGGGGCCGACAAACTAGCACAGATACGCAGTATTTT	CASSPLGRGRQTSTDTQYF
TRBV6-6	-	-	TRBJ1-3	TGTGCCAGCAGTTACGCGGGGTCTTCTGGAAACACCATATATTTT	CASSYAGSSGNTIYF
TRBV5-4	-	TRBD1	TRBJ1-1	TGTGCCAGCAAAAAAACTACAGGGGGCGGCACTGAAGCTTTCTTT	CASKKTTGGGTEAFF
TRBV5-1	-	-	TRBJ2-1	TGCGCCAGCAGCATGCAAGGGGGGAATGAGCAGTTCTTC	CASSMQGGNEQFF
TRBV7-3	-	-	TRBJ2-2	TGTGCCAGCGGACGATCGGGGGGCGCCACCGGGGAGCTGTTTTTT	CASGRSGGATGELFF
TRBV28	-	-	TRBJ2-1	TGTGCCAGCAGTTCCGGGAGTATCAATGAGCAGTTCTTC	CASSSGSINEQFF
TRBV5-1	-	TRBD1	TRBJ2-2	TGCGCCAGCAGCGACAGGGTTGGAGCCGGGGAGCTGTTTTTT	CASSDRVGAGELFF
TRBV30	-	TRBD1	TRBJ1-1	TGTGCCTGGAGGCAGGGGGCCACCGCCGGAGCTTTCTTT	CAWRQGATAGAFF
TRBV7-2	-	-	TRBJ2-3	TGTGCCAGCAGTCGGAGACCGAACCAGCACACAGATACGCAGTATTTT	CASSRRPNQHTDTQYF
TRBV27	-	-	TRBJ2-2	TGTGCCAGCAGTTTATATGCGGGCGGGGAGCTGTTTTTT	CASSLYAGGELFF
TRBV28	few	-	TRBJ1-1	TGTGCCAGCAGTTCGGGCAGAACTGAAGCTTTCTTT	CASSSGRTEAFF
TRBV29-1	once	-	TRBJ2-1	TGCAGCGTTGTCCCCAGCTCCTACAATGAGCAGTTCTTC	CSVVPSSYNEQFF
TRBV6-6	-	-	TRBJ1-2	TGTGCCAGCACCACATCTCCGTATACCTATGGCTACACCTTC	CASTTSPYTYGYTF
TRBV5-1	-	-	TRBJ2-3	TGCGCCAGCAGCTCGGGACTCCTTAGCACAGATACGCAGTATTTT	CASSSGLLSTDTQYF
TRBV5-1	-	TRBD2	TRBJ2-7	TGCGCCAGCAGCCGCCGTAGCGGGCAAGCCTACGAGCAGTACTTC	CASSRRSGQAYEQYF
TRBV15	-	-	TRBJ1-1	TGTGCCACCAGCTTCACTCCCCGAGCGAACACTGAAGCTTTCTTT	CATSFTPRANTEAFF
TRBV27	-	TRBD2	TRBJ2-7	TGTGCCAGCAGGCCGGGACTAGCGGGCTTCCGCTCCTACGAGCAGTACTTC	CASRPGLAGFRSYEQYF
TRBV4-2	-	TRBD2	TRBJ2-7	TGTGCCAGCAGCCAAGGCGGACTAGCGGACTCCTACGAGCAGTACTTC	CASSQGGLADSYEQYF
TRBV7-8	-	TRBD2	TRBJ2-1	TGTGCCAGCAGCTTAAATTTAGCGGGAAGCTCCTACAATGAGCAGTTCTTC	CASSLNLAGSSYNEQFF
TRBV7-9	-	TRBD2	TRBJ2-1	TGTGCCAGCAGCTTAAAGGGACTAACGGTTAACAATGAGCAGTTCTTC	CASSLKGLTVNNEQFF
TRBV29-1	-	TRBD2	TRBJ2-1	TGCAGCGTTGGCCCTAGCGGGAGGCCCAATGAGCAGTTCTTC	CSVGPSGRPNEQFF
TRBV4-1	-	TRBD2	TRBJ2-5	TGCGCCAGCAGCCAACCTAAAACAAGACTAGCGGTAAGGGGCCTTCAAGAGACCCAGTACTTC	CASSQPKTRLAVRGLQETQYF
TRBV7-9	-	-	TRBJ1-1	TGTGCCAGCAGCTTAAGCCAGAGTGAAGCTTTCTTT	CASSLSQSEAFF
TRBV7-9	-	-	TRBJ1-1	TGTGCCAGCATCCTTGGGTACAACACTGAAGCTTTCTTT	CASILGYNTEAFF
TRBV27	-	-	TRBJ1-1	TGTGCCAGCAGTCCCCTGGGGGCCTCAAACACTGAAGCTTTCTTT	CASSPLGASNTEAFF
TRBV10-2	-	TRBD2	TRBJ2-1	TGCGCCAGCAGGCTAGCGGGAGGGCAGGAGCAGTTCTTC	CASRLAGGQEQFF
TRBV9	-	-	TRBJ1-2	TGTGCCAGCAGCCCAGTGGGGCTAGGAGGCTACACCTTC	CASSPVGLGGYTF
TRBV6-5	-	-	TRBJ1-2	TGTGCCAGCAGTACAGGGAGGCGCAATGGCTACACCTTC	CASSTGRRNGYTF
TRBV28	-	TRBD1	TRBJ2-5	TGTGCCAGCAGCCCTAGAAACTTCAGGGGGCCTTACCAAGAGACCCAGTACTTC	CASSPRNFRGPYQETQYF
TRBV5-1	-	TRBD2	TRBJ2-3	TGCGCCAGCAGCTTGGCGTTCCTAGCGGGGGGTGGTACAGATACGCAGTATTTT	CASSLAFLAGGGTDTQYF
TRBV30	few	-	TRBJ1-1	TGTGCCTGGAGTGTGGACAGTTACACTGAAGCTTTCTTT	CAWSVDSYTEAFF
TRBV18	once	-	TRBJ2-7	TGTGCCAGCTCCCCGGGATTCAACTACGAGCAGTACTTC	CASSPGFNYEQYF
TRBV9	-	-	TRBJ1-2	TGTGCCAGCAGCCCGCACGGGGTTGAGCGGGGCTACACCTTC	CASSPHGVERGYTF